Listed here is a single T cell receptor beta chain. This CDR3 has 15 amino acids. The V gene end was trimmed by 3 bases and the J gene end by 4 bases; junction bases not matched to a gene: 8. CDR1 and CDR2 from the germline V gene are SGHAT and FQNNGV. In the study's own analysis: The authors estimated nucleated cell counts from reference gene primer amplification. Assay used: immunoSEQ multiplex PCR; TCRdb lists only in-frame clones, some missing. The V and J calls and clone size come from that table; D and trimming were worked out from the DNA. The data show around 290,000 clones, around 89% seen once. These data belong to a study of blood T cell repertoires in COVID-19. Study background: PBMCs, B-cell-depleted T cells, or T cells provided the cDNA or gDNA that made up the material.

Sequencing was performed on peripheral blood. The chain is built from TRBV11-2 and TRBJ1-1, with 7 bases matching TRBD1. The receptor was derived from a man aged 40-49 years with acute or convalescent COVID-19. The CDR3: CASSLTGRWSTEAFF. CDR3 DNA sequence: TGTGCCAGCAGCTTGACAGGGAGGTGGAGCACTGAAGCTTTCTTT.